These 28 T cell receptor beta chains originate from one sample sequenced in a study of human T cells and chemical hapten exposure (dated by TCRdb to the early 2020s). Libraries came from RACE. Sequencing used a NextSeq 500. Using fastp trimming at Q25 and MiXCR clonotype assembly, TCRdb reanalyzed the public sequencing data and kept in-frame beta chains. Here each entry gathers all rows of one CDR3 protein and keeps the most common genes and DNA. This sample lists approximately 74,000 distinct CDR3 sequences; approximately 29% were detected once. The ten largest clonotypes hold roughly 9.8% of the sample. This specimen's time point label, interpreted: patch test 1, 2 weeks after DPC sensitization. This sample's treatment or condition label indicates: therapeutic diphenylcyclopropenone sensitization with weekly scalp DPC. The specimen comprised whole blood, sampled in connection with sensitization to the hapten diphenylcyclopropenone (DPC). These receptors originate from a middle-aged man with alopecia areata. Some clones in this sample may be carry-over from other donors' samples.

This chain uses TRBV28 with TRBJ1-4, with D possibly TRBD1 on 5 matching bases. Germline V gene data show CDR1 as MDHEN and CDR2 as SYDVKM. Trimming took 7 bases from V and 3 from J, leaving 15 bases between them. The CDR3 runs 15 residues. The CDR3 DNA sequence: TGTGCCAGCATCCCTCACAGGAGGGCTAATGAAAAACTGTTTTTT. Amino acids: CASIPHRRANEKLFF.

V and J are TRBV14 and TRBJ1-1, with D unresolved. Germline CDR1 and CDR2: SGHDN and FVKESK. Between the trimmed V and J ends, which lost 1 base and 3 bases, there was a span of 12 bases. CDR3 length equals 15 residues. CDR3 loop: CASSQVFGSYTEAFF. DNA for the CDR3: TGTGCCAGCAGCCAAGTTTTTGGCAGTTACACTGAAGCTTTCTTT. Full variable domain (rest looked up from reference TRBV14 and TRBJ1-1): EAGVTQFPSHSVIEKGQTVTLRCDPISGHDNLYWYRRVMGKEIKFLLHFVKESKQDESGMPNNRFLAERTGGTYSTLKVQPAELEDSGVYFCASSQVFGSYTEAFFGQGTRLTVV.

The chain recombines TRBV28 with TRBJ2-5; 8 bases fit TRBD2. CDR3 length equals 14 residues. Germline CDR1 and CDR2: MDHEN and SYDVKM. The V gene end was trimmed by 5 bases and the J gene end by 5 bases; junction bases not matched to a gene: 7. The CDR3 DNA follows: TGTGCCAGCAGTGCCAGCGGGAGCGTTGAGACCCAGTACTTC. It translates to CASSASGSVETQYF.

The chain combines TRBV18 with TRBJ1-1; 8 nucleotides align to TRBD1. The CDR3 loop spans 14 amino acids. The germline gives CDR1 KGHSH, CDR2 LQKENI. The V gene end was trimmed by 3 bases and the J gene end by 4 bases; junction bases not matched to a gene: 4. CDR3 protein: CASSPTGVSTEAFF. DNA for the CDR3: TGTGCCAGCTCACCGACAGGGGTTAGCACTGAAGCTTTCTTT.

The CDR3 here is CASRRVAEAFF. The CDR3 DNA is TGTGCCAGCAGACGGGTGGCTGAAGCTTTCTTT. The chain links TRBV28 to TRBJ1-1; D is uncertain. Trimming removed 6 bases from V and 6 bases from J, with 8 bases in between. The V gene's germline CDR1 is MDHEN and CDR2 SYDVKM. The CDR3 covers 11 residues.

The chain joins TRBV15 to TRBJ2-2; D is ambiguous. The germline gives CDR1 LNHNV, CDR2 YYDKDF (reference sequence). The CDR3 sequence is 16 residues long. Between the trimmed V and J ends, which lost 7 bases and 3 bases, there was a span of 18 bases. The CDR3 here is CATNRARETDTGELFF. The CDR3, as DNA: TGTGCCACCAATCGGGCTAGGGAAACGGACACCGGGGAGCTGTTTTTT.

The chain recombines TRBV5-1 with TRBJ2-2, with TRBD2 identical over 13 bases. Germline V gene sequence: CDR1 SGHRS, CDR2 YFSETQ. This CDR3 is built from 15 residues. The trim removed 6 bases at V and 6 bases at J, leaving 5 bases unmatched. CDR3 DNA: TGCGCCAGCATCGGGACTAGCGGGACGCCCGGGGAGCTGTTTTTT. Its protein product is CASIGTSGTPGELFF.

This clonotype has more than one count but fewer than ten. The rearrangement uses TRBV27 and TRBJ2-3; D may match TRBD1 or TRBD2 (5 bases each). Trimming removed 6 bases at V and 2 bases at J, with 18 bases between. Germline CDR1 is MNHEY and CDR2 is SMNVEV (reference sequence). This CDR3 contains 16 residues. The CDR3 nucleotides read TGTGCCAGCAGCCCACACAGGACTCGCTACACAGATACGCAGTATTTT. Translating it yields CASSPHRTRYTDTQYF.

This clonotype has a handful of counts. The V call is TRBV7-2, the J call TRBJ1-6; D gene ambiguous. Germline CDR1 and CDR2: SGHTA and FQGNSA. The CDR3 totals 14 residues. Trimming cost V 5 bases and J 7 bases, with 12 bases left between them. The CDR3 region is CASSPTGANSPLHF. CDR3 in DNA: TGTGCCAGCAGCCCGACGGGCGCAAATTCACCCCTCCACTTT.

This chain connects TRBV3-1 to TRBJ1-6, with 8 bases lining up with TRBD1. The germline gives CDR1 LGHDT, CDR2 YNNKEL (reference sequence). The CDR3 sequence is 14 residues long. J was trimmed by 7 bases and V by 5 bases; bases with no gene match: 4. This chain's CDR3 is CASSDRGSNSPLHF. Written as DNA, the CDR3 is TGTGCCAGCAGCGACAGGGGTTCGAATTCACCCCTCCACTTT.

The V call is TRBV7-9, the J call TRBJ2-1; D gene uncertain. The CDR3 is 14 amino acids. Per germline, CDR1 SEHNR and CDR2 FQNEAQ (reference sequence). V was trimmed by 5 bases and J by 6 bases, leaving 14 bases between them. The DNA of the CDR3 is TGTGCCAGCAGCGTAAGGTCGAGATTCAATGAGCAGTTCTTC. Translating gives CASSVRSRFNEQFF.

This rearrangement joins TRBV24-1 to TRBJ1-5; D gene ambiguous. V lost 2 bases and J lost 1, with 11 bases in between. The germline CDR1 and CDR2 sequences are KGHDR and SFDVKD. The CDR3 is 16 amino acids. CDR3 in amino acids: CATSDSARGSNQPQHF. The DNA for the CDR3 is TGTGCCACCAGTGATTCGGCCCGAGGCAGCAATCAGCCCCAGCATTTT.

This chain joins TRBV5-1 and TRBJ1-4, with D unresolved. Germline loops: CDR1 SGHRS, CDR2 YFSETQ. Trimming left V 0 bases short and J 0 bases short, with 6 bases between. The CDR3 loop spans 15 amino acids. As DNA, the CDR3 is TGCGCCAGCAGCTTGGGGTATGCAACTAATGAAAAACTGTTTTTT. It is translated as CASSLGYATNEKLFF.

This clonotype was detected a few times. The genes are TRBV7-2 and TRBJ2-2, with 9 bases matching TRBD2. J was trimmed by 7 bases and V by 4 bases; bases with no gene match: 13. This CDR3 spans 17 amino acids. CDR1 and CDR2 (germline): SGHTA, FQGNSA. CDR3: CASSSWGSGSLSGELFF. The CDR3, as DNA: TGTGCCAGCAGCTCATGGGGTAGCGGGAGCCTTAGCGGGGAGCTGTTTTTT.

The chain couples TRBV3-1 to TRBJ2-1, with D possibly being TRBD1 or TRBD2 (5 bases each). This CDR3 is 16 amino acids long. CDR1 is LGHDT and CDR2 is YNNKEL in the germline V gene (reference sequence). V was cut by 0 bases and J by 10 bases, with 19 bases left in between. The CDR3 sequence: CASSQDSRLRGPEQFF. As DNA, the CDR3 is TGTGCCAGCAGCCAAGATAGTAGACTCCGGGGACCGGAGCAGTTCTTC.

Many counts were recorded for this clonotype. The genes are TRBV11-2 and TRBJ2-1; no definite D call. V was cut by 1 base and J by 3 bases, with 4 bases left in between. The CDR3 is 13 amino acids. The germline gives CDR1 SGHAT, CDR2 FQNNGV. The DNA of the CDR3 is TGTGCCAGCAGCTTAGCCCACTACAATGAGCAGTTCTTC. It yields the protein CASSLAHYNEQFF.

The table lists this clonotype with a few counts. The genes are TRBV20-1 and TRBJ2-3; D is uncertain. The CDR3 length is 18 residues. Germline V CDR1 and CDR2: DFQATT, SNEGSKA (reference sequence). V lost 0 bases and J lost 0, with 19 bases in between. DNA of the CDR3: TGCAGTGCTAGAGATCCGAGGACCGGGTCCTCTAGCACAGATACGCAGTATTTT. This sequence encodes CSARDPRTGSSSTDTQYF.

CDR3 DNA sequence: TGTGCCAGCAGCCCTTACCCGGGACTAGCGGGGGGGACAGATACGCAGTATTTT. This gives the protein CASSPYPGLAGGTDTQYF. V is TRBV7-9 and J is TRBJ2-3; 16 nucleotides agree with TRBD2. Germline V gene lookup returns CDR1 SEHNR and CDR2 FQNEAQ (reference sequence). The CDR3 runs 18 residues. V lost 5 bases to trimming and J lost 3 bases; unmatched junction nucleotides: 8.

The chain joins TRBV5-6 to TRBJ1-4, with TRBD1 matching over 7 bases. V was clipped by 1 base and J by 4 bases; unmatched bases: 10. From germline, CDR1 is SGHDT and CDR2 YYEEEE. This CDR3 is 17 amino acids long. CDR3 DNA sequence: TGTGCCAGCAGCTTGCCCTCTGGTCAGGGGGTTAATGAAAAACTGTTTTTT. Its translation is CASSLPSGQGVNEKLFF.

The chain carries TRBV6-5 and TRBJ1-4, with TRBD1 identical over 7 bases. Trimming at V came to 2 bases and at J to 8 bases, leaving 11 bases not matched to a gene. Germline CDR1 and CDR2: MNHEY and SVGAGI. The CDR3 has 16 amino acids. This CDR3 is CASSYAQGGAWEKLFF. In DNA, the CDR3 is TGTGCCAGCAGTTACGCGCAGGGGGGCGCGTGGGAAAAACTGTTTTTT.

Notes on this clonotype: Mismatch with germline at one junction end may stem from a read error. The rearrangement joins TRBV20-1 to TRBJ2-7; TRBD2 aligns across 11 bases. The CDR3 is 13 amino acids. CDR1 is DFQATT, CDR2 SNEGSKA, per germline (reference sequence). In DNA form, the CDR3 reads TGCAGTGCTAGAGAACCGGGACTAGCGGCCCCAAGCTTC. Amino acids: CSAREPGLAAPSF.

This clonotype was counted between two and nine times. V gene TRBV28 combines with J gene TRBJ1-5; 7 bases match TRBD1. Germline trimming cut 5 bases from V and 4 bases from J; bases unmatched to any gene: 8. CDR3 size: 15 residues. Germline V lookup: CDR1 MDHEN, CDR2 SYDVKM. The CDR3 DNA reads TGTGCCAGCAGTGAAAGACAGGGAACTAATCAGCCCCAGCATTTT. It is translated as CASSERQGTNQPQHF. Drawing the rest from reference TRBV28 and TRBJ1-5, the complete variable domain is DVKVTQSSRYLVKRTGEKVFLECVQDMDHENMFWYRQDPGLGLRLIYFSYDVKMKEKGDIPEGYSVSREKKERFSLILESASTNQTSMYLCASSERQGTNQPQHFGDGTRLSIL.

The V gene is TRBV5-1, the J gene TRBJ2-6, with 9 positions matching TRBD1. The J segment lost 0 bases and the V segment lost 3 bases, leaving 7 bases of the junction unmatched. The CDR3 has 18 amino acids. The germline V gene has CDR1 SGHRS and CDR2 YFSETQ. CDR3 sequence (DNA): TGCGCCAGCAGCTCTACCGGGACAGGGATCTCTGGGGCCAACGTCCTGACTTTC. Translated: CASSSTGTGISGANVLTF. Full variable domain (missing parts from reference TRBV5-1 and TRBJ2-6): KAGVTQTPRYLIKTRGQQVTLSCSPISGHRSVSWYQQTPGQGLQFLFEYFSETQRNKGNFPGRFSGRQFSNSRSEMNVSTLELGDSALYLCASSSTGTGISGANVLTFGAGSRLTVL.

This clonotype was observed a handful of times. The CDR3 spells CSAGVGQANTEAFF. CDR3 nucleotide sequence: TGCAGCGCTGGGGTTGGACAGGCGAACACTGAAGCTTTCTTT. The gene calls are TRBV29-1 and TRBJ1-1, with 7 bases lining up with TRBD1. This CDR3 contains 14 residues. With 7 bases clipped from V and 1 base from J, the junction kept 9 bases outside the gene matches. CDR1 is SQVTM and CDR2 is ANQGSEA in the germline V gene.

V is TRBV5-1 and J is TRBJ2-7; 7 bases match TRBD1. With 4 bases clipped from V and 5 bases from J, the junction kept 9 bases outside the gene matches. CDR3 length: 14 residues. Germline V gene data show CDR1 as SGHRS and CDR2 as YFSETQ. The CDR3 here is CASSTTTGSDEQYF. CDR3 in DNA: TGCGCCAGCAGCACGACGACAGGGAGCGACGAGCAGTACTTC.

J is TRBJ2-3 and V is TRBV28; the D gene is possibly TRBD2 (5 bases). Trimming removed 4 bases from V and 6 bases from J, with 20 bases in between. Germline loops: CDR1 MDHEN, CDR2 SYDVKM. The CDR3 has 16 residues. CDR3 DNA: TGTGCCAGCAGTTATTACAGAGGGCCGCCGGGGGATACGCAGTATTTT. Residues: CASSYYRGPPGDTQYF.

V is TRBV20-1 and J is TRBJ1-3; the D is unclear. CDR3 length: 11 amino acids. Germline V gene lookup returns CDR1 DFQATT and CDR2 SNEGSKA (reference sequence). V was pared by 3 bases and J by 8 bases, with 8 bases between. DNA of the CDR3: TGCAGTGCTAGCCATCAAGACACCATATATTTT. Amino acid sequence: CSASHQDTIYF.

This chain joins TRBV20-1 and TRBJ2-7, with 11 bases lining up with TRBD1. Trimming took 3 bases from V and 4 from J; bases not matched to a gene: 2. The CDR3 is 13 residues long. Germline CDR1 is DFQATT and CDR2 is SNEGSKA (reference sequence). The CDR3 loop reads CSASGTGGYEQYF. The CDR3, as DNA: TGCAGTGCTAGTGGGACAGGGGGTTACGAGCAGTACTTC.